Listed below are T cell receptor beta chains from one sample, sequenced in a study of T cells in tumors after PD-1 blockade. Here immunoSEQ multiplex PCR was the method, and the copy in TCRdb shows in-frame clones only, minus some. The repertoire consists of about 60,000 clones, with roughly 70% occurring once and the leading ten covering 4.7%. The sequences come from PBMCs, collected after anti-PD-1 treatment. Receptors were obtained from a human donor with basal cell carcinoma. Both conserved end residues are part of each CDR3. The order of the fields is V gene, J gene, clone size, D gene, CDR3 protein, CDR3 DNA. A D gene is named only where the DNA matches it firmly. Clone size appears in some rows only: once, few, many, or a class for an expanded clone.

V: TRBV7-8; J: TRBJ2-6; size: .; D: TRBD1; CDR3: CASSLAGQGVGSGANVLTF; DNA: TGTGCCAGCAGCTTAGCGGGACAGGGGGTGGGCTCTGGGGCCAACGTCCTGACTTTC
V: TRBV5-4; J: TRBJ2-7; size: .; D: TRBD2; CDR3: CASSALPGRNAYEQYF; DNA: TGTGCCAGCAGCGCCCTCCCCGGGAGGAACGCCTACGAGCAGTACTTC
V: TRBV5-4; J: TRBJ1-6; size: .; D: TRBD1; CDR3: CASSSAGQGNNSPLHF; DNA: TGTGCCAGCAGCTCCGCCGGACAGGGGAATAATTCACCCCTCCACTTT
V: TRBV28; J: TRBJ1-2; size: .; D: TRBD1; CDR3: CASSTTGTGPKYGYTF; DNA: TGTGCCAGCAGTACTACCGGGACAGGGCCCAAGTATGGCTACACCTTC
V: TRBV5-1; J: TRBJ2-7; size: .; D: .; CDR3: CASSSPGGGTEPRAYF; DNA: TGCGCCAGCAGCTCACCTGGTGGTGGGACTGAGCCTAGGGCGTACTTC
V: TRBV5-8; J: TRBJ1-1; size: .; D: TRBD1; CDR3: CASRPGTGNTNTEAFF; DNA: TGTGCCAGCAGACCCGGGACAGGGAATACAAACACTGAAGCTTTCTTT
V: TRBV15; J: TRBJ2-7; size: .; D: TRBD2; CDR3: CATSAGLAGDEQYF; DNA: TGTGCCACCAGCGCCGGACTAGCGGGGGACGAGCAGTACTTC
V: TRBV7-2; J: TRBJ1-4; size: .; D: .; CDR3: CASTRRPNEKLFF; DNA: TGTGCCAGCACCCGGAGGCCTAATGAAAAACTGTTTTTT
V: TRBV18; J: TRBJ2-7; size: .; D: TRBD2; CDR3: CASSPEGLAGYEQYF; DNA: TGTGCCAGCTCACCGGAGGGACTAGCGGGCTACGAGCAGTACTTC
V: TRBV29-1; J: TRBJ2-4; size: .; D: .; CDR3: CSVVEGGAGAKNIQYF; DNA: TGCAGCGTTGTTGAAGGAGGGGCGGGGGCCAAAAACATTCAGTACTTC
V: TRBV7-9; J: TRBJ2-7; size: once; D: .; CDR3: CASSLAGTVYEQYF; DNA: TGTGCCAGCAGCTTAGCGGGAACAGTCTACGAGCAGTACTTC
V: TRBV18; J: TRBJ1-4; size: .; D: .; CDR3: CASSPPGGEGEKLFF; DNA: TGTGCCAGCTCACCACCGGGGGGGGAAGGTGAAAAACTGTTTTTT
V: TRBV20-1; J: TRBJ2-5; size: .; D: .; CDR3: CSASHFQETQYF; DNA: TGCAGTGCTAGTCACTTCCAAGAGACCCAGTACTTC
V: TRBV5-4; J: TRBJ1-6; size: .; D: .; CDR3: CASSSGTNSPLHF; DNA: TGTGCCAGCAGCTCCGGGACAAACTCACCCCTCCACTTT
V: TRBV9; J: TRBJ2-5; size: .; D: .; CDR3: CASSVMGAGRLQETQYF; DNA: TGTGCCAGCAGCGTCATGGGGGCCGGGAGGTTGCAAGAGACCCAGTACTTC
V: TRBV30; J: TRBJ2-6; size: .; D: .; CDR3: CAWGVDSGANVLTF; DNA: TGTGCCTGGGGGGTAGACTCTGGGGCCAACGTCCTGACTTTC
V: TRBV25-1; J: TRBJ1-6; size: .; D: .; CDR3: CASSGHGGNSPLHF; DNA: TGTGCCAGCAGTGGGCACGGGGGGAATTCACCCCTCCACTTT
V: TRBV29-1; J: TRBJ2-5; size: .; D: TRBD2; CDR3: CSSRELAGKIQETQYF; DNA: TGCAGCTCTCGGGAGCTAGCGGGGAAGATCCAAGAGACCCAGTACTTC
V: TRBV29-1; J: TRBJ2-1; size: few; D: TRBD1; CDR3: CSGNRGDNEQFF; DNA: TGCAGCGGGAACAGGGGTGACAATGAGCAGTTCTTC
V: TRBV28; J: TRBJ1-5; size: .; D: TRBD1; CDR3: CASDRDSNQPQHF; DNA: TGTGCCAGCGACAGGGATAGCAATCAGCCCCAGCATTTT
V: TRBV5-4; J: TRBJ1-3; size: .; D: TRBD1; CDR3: CASSLTQGVSGNTIYF; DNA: TGTGCCAGCAGCCTCACACAGGGGGTTTCAGGAAACACCATATATTTT
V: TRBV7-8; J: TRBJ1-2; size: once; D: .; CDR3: CASSLGTADYGYTF; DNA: TGTGCCAGCAGCTTAGGGACAGCCGACTATGGCTACACCTTC
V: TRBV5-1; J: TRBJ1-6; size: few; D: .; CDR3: CASSLAPGFGSYNSPLHF; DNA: TGCGCCAGCAGCTTGGCCCCTGGGTTCGGCTCCTATAATTCACCCCTCCACTTT
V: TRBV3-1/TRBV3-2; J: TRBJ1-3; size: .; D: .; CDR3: CASSPQTGRRSSGNTIYF; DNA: TGTGCCAGCAGCCCGCAAACAGGGAGAAGGTCCTCTGGAAACACCATATATTTT
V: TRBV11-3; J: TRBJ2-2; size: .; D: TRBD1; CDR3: CASSSSLGTGGIGELFF; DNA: TGTGCCAGCAGCTCTTCACTCGGGACAGGGGGCATCGGGGAGCTGTTTTTT
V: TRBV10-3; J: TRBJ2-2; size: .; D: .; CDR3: CAISEGASTGELFF; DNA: TGTGCCATCAGTGAGGGAGCCTCGACCGGGGAGCTGTTTTTT
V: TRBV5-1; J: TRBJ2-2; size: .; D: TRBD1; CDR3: CASSLGDRDTGELFF; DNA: TGCGCCAGCAGCTTGGGTGACAGGGACACCGGGGAGCTGTTTTTT
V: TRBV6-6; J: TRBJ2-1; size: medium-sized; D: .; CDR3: CASDQYNEQFF; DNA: TGTGCCAGCGACCAATACAATGAGCAGTTCTTC
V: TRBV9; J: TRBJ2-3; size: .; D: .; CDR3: CANSVLVTPDTQYF; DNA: TGTGCCAACAGCGTCCTGGTTACCCCAGATACGCAGTATTTT
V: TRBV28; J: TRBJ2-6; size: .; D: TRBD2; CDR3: CASTRGAYSGANVLTF; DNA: TGTGCCAGCACGCGGGGGGCCTACTCTGGGGCCAACGTCCTGACTTTC
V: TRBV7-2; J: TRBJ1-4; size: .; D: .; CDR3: CASSLDGYNEKLFF; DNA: TGTGCCAGCAGCTTAGACGGCTACAATGAAAAACTGTTTTTT
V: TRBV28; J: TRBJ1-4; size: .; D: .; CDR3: CASRPPGNEKLFF; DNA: TGTGCCAGCAGACCGCCGGGAAATGAAAAACTGTTTTTT